This T cell receptor (beta chain) stems from a study of vaccination effects on CD4 cells after COVID-19. The study, taken as a whole, reports: Only a few convalescent patients and no early post-infection timepoints featured in the study.

Only in-frame clones appear in the TCRdb table, and some are missing; sequencing was by immunoSEQ multiplex PCR. Among about 23,000 clones listed, approximately 74% were seen once. Comment on this clone: The antigen is not known.

Germline CDR1 is SQVTM and CDR2 is ANQGSEA. This CDR3 contains 13 residues. V shed 6 bases, J shed 5 bases, and the junction held 7 bases outside the gene matches. Antigen-specific CD4+ T cell clonotypes were called by their expansion after viral peptide-pool culture in ViraFEST. The culture ran for roughly ten days before CD4+ T cells were isolated. None of the vaccinated had previously contracted SARS-CoV-2, and their nucleocapsid antibodies tested negative. Two million PBMC were placed in each well, which was supplemented with 8.5 to 10 IU/ml IL-2 and about 10 ug/ml peptides. Days 3 and 7 were when half the medium was replaced with IL-2 medium.

Sequences were derived from CD4+ T cells from PBMCs cultured with HCoV-NL63 spike peptides, sampled before COVID-19 vaccination. The chain recombines TRBV29-1 with TRBJ1-3; TRBD1 aligns across 7 bases. The sequence was obtained from a human donor who received a COVID-19 vaccine. The CDR3 DNA sequence: TGCAGCGTACTAGAGGGGGCCAGAAACACCATATATTTT. Amino acids: CSVLEGARNTIYF.